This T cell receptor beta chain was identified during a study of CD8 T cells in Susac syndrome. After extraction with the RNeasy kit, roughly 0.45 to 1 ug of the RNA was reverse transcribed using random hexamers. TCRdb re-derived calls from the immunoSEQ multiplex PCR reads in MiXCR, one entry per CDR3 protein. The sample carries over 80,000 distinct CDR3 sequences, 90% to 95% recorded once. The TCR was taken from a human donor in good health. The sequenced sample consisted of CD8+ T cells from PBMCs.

DNA of the CDR3: TGTGCCGTCGGCCCGGGGTTCTACAATGAGCAGTTCTTC. Its translation is CAVGPGFYNEQFF. The rearrangement uses TRBV5-4 and TRBJ2-1; tentative D call: TRBD2 (5 bases). From germline, CDR1 is SGHNT and CDR2 YYREEE (reference sequence). The CDR3 runs 13 residues. V was pared by 10 bases and J by 3 bases, with 14 bases between.